These 6 T cell receptor beta chains were all obtained from the same sample, sequenced in a study of blood T cell repertoires in COVID-19. Repertoires were generated with immunoSEQ multiplex PCR, while TCRdb's copy carries only in-frame clones and drops some. Altogether about 210,000 clones are present, more than 75% being singletons, with the ten largest covering roughly 7.1%. Sequenced sample: peripheral blood. All receptors derive from a woman aged 60 to 75 with COVID-19, enrolled during active disease.

This chain connects TRBV7-8 to TRBJ1-6; 9 bases agree with TRBD1. The CDR3 contains 15 residues. Germline CDR1 SGHVS, CDR2 FQNEAQ. V shed 4 bases, J shed 7 bases, and the junction held 5 bases outside the gene matches. The CDR3 reads CASSSGTGKNSPLHF. CDR3 nucleotide sequence: TGTGCCAGCAGCTCCGGGACAGGGAAGAATTCACCCCTCCACTTT.

The rearrangement uses TRBV5-1 and TRBJ1-1; 7 nucleotides match TRBD1. The CDR3 sequence is 13 residues long. J lost 4 bases, V lost 9 bases, and 9 bases had no gene match. Germline V gene data show CDR1 as SGHRS and CDR2 as YFSETQ. The CDR3: CATSRGRTTEAFF. The CDR3 bases are TGCGCCACTTCGAGGGGGCGAACCACTGAAGCTTTCTTT.

This clone was seen once. CDR3 sequence (DNA): TGTGCCAGTAGTACTGGACTCCTGAACACTGAAGCTTTCTTT. As protein: CASSTGLLNTEAFF. The V gene is TRBV19, the J gene TRBJ1-1; D remains unclear. CDR1 and CDR2 (germline): LNHDA, SQIVND (reference sequence). CDR3 size: 14 residues. V lost 4 bases, J lost 0 bases, and 9 bases lay in between. The full variable domain, completed using reference TRBV19 and TRBJ1-1, is DGGITQSPKYLFRKEGQNVTLSCEQNLNHDAMYWYRQDPGQGLRLIYYSQIVNDFQKGDIAEGYSVSREKKESFPLTVTSAQKNPTAFYLCASSTGLLNTEAFFGQGTRLTVV.

In this sample, this clone turned up a few times. The chain joins TRBV11-2 to TRBJ2-7, with TRBD2 as a possible D gene (6 bases). Germline CDR1 is SGHAT and CDR2 is FQNNGV. CDR3 length equals 13 residues. The V and J ends lost 3 bases and 3 bases respectively, with 9 bases between them. The DNA for the CDR3 is TGTGCCAGCAGCTTTTTGGGAGGCTACGAGCAGTACGTC. Protein sequence: CASSFLGGYEQYV.

This chain links TRBV28 with TRBJ2-1; 9 bases align to TRBD1. The CDR3 length is 15 residues. Looked up from germline, CDR1 is MDHEN and CDR2 is SYDVKM. After removal of 5 bases from V and 6 bases from J, the junction contained 8 bases not matched to a gene. CDR3 sequence reads: CASSGGTGRINEQFF. The CDR3 DNA reads TGTGCCAGCAGTGGCGGGACAGGGAGGATCAATGAGCAGTTCTTC.

The chain couples TRBV3-1 (or the pseudogene TRBV3-2) to TRBJ2-2, with 15 bases lining up with TRBD2. The germline gives CDR1 LGHDT, CDR2 YNNKEL (reference sequence). This CDR3 spans 18 amino acids. V trimming: 6 bases; J trimming: 5 bases; junction bases outside the gene matches: 10. DNA of the CDR3: TGTGCCAGCAGGAAAGGGACTAGCGGGGGGCTTATAACCGGGGAGCTGTTTTTT. This codes for CASRKGTSGGLITGELFF.